The 3 T cell receptor beta chains given below trace back to one sample, sequenced in a study of T cells in Graves' hyperthyroidism and ophthalmopathy. Authors of the study amplified TCR beta CDR3 regions from RNA transcripts. Researchers ran a first-round RT-PCR on the TCR CDR3 using the HTBI primer set. Each CDR3 protein gets one entry after TCRdb re-called the multiplex PCR reads with MiXCR. In the table there are 340,000 or so distinct CDR3 sequences, about 20% of which are singletons. The sample comprised blood. The receptors derive from a woman in her 50s with Graves' hyperthyroidism.

In this sample, this clonotype turned up many times. This chain joins TRBV7-9 and TRBJ2-5; possible D gene TRBD1, 5 bases. V was cut by 6 bases and J by 0 bases, with 11 bases left in between. CDR3 size: 14 residues. Germline loops: CDR1 SEHNR, CDR2 FQNEAQ (reference sequence). The CDR3 here is CASRDTDNQETQYF. CDR3 bases: TGTGCCAGCAGAGACACGGACAACCAAGAGACCCAGTACTTC.

About this clonotype: No DNA is shown, since the ends of the CDR3 on it are uncertain; the CDR3 is the one TCRdb lists. The J gene is TRBJ1-3, the V gene TRBV12-3 or TRBV12-4; the table gives TRBD1 as D, unverified against the DNA. The CDR3 is 16 amino acids long, termini counted. The CDR3 here is CASSLFGEGAGNTMYF.

This clonotype showed up just a few times. The junction shows a germline mismatch at one end, possibly a read error. The chain combines TRBV5-1 with TRBJ1-1, with D perhaps matching TRBD1 (6 bases). This CDR3 comprises 15 residues. CDR1 and CDR2 (germline): SGHRS, YFSETQ. CDR3 coding DNA: TGCGCCAGCAGCGGCCCGGGACACTTGAACACTGAAGCTCTCTTT. It translates to CASSGPGHLNTEALF.